This entry features one T cell receptor (beta chain) sequence. The antigen remains unidentified. Generated by immunoSEQ multiplex PCR, the TCRdb table keeps only in-frame clones and is missing some. This sample yields approximately 90,000 clones, of which about 83% are seen a single time; less than 1.5% belongs to the top ten. This entry is derived from a study of OX40 agonist ivuxolimab in advanced cancers. Study context: Anti-PD-1, anti-PD-L1 or anti-CTLA-4 therapy given earlier was allowed, and over 35% had some. Study-wide results and caveats: Blood T cells, both CD4+ and CD8+, expanded clonally by week 6 at 0.1 to 3.0 mg/kg.

Sample: CD4+ or CD8+ T cells sorted from blood, taken in a trial of the OX40 agonist ivuxolimab. This TCR was recovered from an adult with an advanced solid tumor such as melanoma, head and neck, liver or kidney cancer.

The CDR3 nucleotides are TGCGCCAGCAGTGAGTCGCGGATTGGGATCGCTGGCTACACCTTC. This translates into CASSESRIGIAGYTF. The V call is TRBV10-1, the J call TRBJ1-2, with no clear D. Deletions cut 0 bases from V and 7 bases from J, with 15 bases between. Germline V gene sequence: CDR1 WNHNN, CDR2 SYGVQD (reference sequence). This CDR3 comprises 15 residues.